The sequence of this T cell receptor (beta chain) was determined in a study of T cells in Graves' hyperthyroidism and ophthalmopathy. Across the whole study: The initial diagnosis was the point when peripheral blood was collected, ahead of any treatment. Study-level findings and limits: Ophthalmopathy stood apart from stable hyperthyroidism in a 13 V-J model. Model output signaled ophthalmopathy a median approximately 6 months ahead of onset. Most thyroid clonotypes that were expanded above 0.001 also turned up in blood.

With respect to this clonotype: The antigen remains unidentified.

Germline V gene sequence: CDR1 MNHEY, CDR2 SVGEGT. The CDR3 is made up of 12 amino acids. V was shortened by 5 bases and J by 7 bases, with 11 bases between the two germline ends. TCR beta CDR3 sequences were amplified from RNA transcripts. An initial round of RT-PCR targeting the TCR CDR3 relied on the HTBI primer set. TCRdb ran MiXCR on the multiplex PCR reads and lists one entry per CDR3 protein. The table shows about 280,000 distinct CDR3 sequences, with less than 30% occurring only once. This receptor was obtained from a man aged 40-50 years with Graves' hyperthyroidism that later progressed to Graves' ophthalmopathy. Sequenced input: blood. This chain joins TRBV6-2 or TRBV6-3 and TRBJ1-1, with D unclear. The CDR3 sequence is CASSLRVNEAFF. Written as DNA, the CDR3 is TGTGCCAGCAGTCTACGGGTTAATGAAGCTTTCTTT.